This T cell receptor beta chain came from a study of blood T cells in healthy people across ages. On this clonotype itself: Its antigen remains unknown.

Study outcomes and limitations: Observed TCR beta diversity showed a strong correlation with the percentage of naive T cells as measured by flow cytometry.

Each individual donor underwent a draw of ten milliliters of peripheral blood. A J-beta primer mix and a sample-barcoded 5' primer were used in a second PCR of about 7 to 12 cycles. TCRdb passed the 5' RACE reads through MiXCR, listing each CDR3 protein once. The top ten hold over 5% of the sample, which has about 1,400,000 distinct CDR3 sequences, roughly 64% seen once. V lost 4 bases and J lost 3; bases outside the gene matches: 9. The CDR3 has 17 residues. Looked up from germline, CDR1 is LGHNA and CDR2 is YNFKEQ. This chain uses TRBV4-2 with TRBJ2-1, with 10 bases aligning to TRBD1. Input material: blood. This TCR was sampled from a man aged 18 to 29 in good health. CDR3 residues: CASSLHPGQGNYNEQFF. The CDR3 region has the DNA TGTGCCAGCAGCCTACACCCGGGACAGGGGAACTACAATGAGCAGTTCTTC.